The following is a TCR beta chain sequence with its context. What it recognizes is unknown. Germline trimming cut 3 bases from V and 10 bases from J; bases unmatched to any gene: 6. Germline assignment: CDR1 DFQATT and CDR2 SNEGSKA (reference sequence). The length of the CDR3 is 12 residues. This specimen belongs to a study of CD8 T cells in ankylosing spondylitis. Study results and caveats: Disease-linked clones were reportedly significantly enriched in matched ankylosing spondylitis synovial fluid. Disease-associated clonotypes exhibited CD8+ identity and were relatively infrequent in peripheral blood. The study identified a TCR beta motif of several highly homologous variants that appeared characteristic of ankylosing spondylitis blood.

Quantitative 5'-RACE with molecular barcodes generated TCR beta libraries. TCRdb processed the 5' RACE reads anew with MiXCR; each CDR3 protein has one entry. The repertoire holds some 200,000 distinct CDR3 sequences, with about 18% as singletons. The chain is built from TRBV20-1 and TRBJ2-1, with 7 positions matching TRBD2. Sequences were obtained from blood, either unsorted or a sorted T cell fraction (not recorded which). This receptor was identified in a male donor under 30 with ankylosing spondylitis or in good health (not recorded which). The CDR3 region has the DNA TGCAGTGCTAGCGTGTCAGCGGGAGAGCAGTTCTTC. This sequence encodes CSASVSAGEQFF.